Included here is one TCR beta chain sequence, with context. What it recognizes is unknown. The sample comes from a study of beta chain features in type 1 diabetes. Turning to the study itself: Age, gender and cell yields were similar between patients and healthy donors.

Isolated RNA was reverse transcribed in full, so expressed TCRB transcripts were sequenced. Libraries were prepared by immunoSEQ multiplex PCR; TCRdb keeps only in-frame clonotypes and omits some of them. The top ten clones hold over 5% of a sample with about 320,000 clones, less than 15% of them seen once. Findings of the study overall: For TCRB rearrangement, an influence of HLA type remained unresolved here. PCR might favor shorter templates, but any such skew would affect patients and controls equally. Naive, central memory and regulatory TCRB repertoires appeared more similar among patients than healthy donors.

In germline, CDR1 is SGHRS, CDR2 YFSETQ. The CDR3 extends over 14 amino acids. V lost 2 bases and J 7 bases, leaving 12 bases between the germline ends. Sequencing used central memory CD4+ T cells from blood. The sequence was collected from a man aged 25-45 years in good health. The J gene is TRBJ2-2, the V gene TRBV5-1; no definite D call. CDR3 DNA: TGCGCCAGCAGCTTATCAACCCGCGACGGGGAGCTGTTTTTT. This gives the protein CASSLSTRDGELFF.